Reported below is one T cell receptor beta chain. Its antigen is currently not known. No much larger clone is present one base from it, and per-base qualities are unavailable. The data stem from a study of cytomegalovirus exposure and HLA in healthy donors (TCRdb year 2017). In terms of the full investigation: An earlier analysis of about 530 of the donors reported about 280 Gb of sequence data and around 110 million unique TCR beta sequences obtained from around 170 million T cells. An early release covering roughly 600 HLA-typed donors comprised around 300 gigabases of sequencing data and about 90 million unique TCR sequences. Among the approximately 400 genotyped donors, around 81% belonged to the genetic ancestry cluster associated with self-reported Caucasian donors. The study was designed to test whether signatures of past pathogen exposure could be identified by cataloging public T cell receptors. The study used immunosequencing to profile the T cell repertoires of several hundred subjects and linked those repertoires to cytomegalovirus serostatus. In addition to the first cohort of 650 to 750 subjects, a separate validation cohort of approximately 130 different subjects was used. High-throughput TCR immunosequencing, statistical association of individual TCRs with disease status, and machine learning were combined to predict cytomegalovirus infection status. To study patterns of TCR occurrence, a later analysis re-analyzed previously published TCR beta repertoires from 550 to 800 donors and added high-resolution HLA genotyping. Rather than drawing on any new phenotypic data, the later analysis identified candidate immune exposures from TCR beta sequences and the way those sequences occurred across donors. An earlier analysis of approximately 580 of the donors used high-throughput TCR beta sequencing to judge whether each TCR beta V gene segment behaved as functional or pseudogenic. Donor age, sex, ethnicity and CMV serostatus were compiled together with the repertoire data. A later genetic analysis used genome-wide SNP genotypes for about 55% of the 666 donors, treating that subset as a discovery cohort. All discovery cohort repertoires had been generated using a single sequencing platform. HLA typing included class I and class II loci at four-digit resolution. The number of typed donors differed by locus: roughly 629-640 for A, B, C, DRB1 and DQB1; 522 for DQA1; approximately 610 for DPA1; and 400 to 480 for DPB1. Several DR-DQ haplotypes were handled as single units for association and clustering, since linkage in the cohort was strong. Among 398 genotyped donors of the cohort, an average of about 240,000 unique TCR beta nucleotide sequences were sequenced per donor, roughly 18% of them non-productive.

The cohort comprised more than 550 healthy bone marrow donors. At the time of sampling, every cohort member was nominally healthy, though immune exposures that went unrecorded were likely present. The donor was CMV seronegative and belonged to the group of several hundred seronegative cohort members. Each donor provided a peripheral blood sample, and peripheral blood mononuclear cells were used for TCR beta sequencing. Genomic DNA extraction from the blood cell samples was performed with the Qiagen DNeasy Blood Extraction Kit. Based on the germline V gene (reference sequence), the CDR1 and CDR2 sequences are GTSNPN and SVGIG. The CDR3, cysteine through phenylalanine, is 12 amino acids long. The DNA shown is the 36-base CDR3, in frame from base 1. Relative to germline, V is missing 5 bases and J is missing 5 bases, with 4 bases of the junction outside any gene match. Library creation used the immunoSEQ multiplex PCR assay. For the multiplex PCR, a mixture combining 60 forward primers for TCR Vbeta segments and 13 reverse primers for TCR Jbeta segments was used. A multiplex PCR assay on genomic DNA amplified the CDR3 region of rearranged TCR beta genes. Amplified TCR beta libraries were sequenced as 87-base-pair reads on the Illumina HiSeq System. Concerning the study's data processing: A later analysis tallied around 82 million unique TCR beta chains across the 666 repertoires, and approximately 12 million of those chains were shared by two or more donors. A nearest-neighbor algorithm error-corrected the raw reads and collapsed the reads into unique sequences, merging closely related sequences to remove PCR and sequencing errors. CDR3 sequences were aligned to IMGT reference sequences to assign V, D and J gene segments. For a sequence to be retained, at least a six-nucleotide match to both a V gene segment and a J gene segment was required. Rearrangements were called productive when the CDR3 lacked stop codons and stayed in frame with V and J; all others were non-productive. CDR3 was defined by IMGT convention, running from the second conserved V-encoded cysteine to the conserved J-encoded phenylalanine. The earlier analysis of fewer than 750 of the donors excluded sequences that lacked an unambiguous match to a single V gene segment. An earlier analysis of about 600 of the donors called V segments functional above 56.7% productive rearrangements and segregating when the between-donor standard deviation exceeded 5%. A statistical classification framework was built for diagnosing cytomegalovirus status from the catalog of TCR beta chain sequences. In a later analysis, TCR nucleotide sequences were compared against IMGT/GENE-DB human TR gene sequences so that V and J genes could be assigned. A later analysis assigned CDR3 sequences and most-parsimonious VDJ recombination scenarios with the TCRdist pipeline. In a later analysis, each TCR beta chain was defined by its CDR3 amino acid sequence together with its V-gene family, and reads lacking a unique V-gene family were excluded. In a later analysis, 450 to 600 highly shared, low-generation-probability nucleotide sequences were removed to address suspected cross-contamination and a sequencing artifact. For each public chain, a later analysis derived a clonal expansion index from normalized ranks of inferred template counts within each repertoire. In a later analysis, generation probabilities were computed with a VDJ recombination model fitted to out-of-frame rearrangements, and the resulting probabilities were checked against IGoR. In a later analysis, hypergeometric tests were used to score TCR-TCR, TCR-HLA and TCR-CMV co-occurrence, with a repertoire-size bias correction applied to TCR pairs. To estimate false discovery rates, a later analysis permuted the HLA or CMV assignments 20 times. In a later analysis, co-occurring TCRs were grouped using DBSCAN, with TCRdist sequence similarity added in when clustering inside HLA-allele-positive subsets. Co-occurrence clustering excluded repertoires with fewer than 30,000 or more than 120,000 public chains, plus five with anomalous nucleotide sharing. TCRdb re-hosts the immuneACCESS table, in-frame sequences only. Its copies lack some clones; in the studies checked, an unresolved V gene accounts for under half of them, and the cause for the rest is not known. That table furnishes V, J and clone size, whereas the DNA furnished D and trimming. Counted in this sample were around 150,000 clones; around nine tenths of them appeared once. 0.85% to 1% of the sample is held by the ten biggest clonotypes.

General conclusions and limits of the study: Specific HLA alleles were associated with 16,951 TCR beta sequences at a false discovery rate of 0.05 in a later analysis. The earlier analysis of a few hundred of the donors excluded some 15 rarely observed V segments, including chromosome 9 orphons, because counts were too low. The study gave a list of under 200 TCR beta chains associated with cytomegalovirus. In a later genetic analysis, fewer N-insertions in productive TCRs were reported among donors in an Asian-associated ancestry cluster than the 666-donor mean. The sequencing pipeline was judged likely to have produced a cluster of highly shared sequence variants as a technical artifact. In a later analysis, HLA-associated TCR beta chains were found to be more clonally expanded and to have lower generation probabilities than equally common non-associated chains. A few of the identified cytomegalovirus-associated TCR beta chains were confirmed in vitro to be specific for cytomegalovirus antigens. For the cohort, immune exposure information was limited to CMV serostatus. Correlated functional status among segregating V segments might be attributable to linkage disequilibrium, but an unknown experimental factor could not be ruled out. In this cohort, only TCR beta chains were sequenced, and detectable features were limited by the absence of alpha or paired-chain data. HLA typing was unavailable for some donors at each locus, so association tests used only the typed subset. According to a later analysis, parvovirus B19, influenza, CMV and Epstein-Barr virus appeared linked to several top co-occurrence clusters. A further reported finding was that TCR beta sequences accurately predicted the HLA-A and HLA-B alleles for most subjects in the first cohort. When HLA alleles, especially DR and DQ, strongly co-occurred, TCR associations were difficult to assign to individual alleles. The authors suggested that the approach could potentially be extended to other disease states and immunological phenotypes. In a later analysis, most CMV-associated TCR beta chains were found to appear HLA-restricted, with HLA associations seemingly driven largely by CMV exposure. Some IMGT-functional V segments, including TRBV6-2 and TRBV6-3, could not be distinguished by the 87-base-pair reads and were therefore excluded. An association between a missense DCLRE1C variant and V-gene and J-gene trimming of TCR beta chains was found in a later genetic analysis and replicated in an independent cohort. Sequencing depth was assumed to be roughly uniform across donors in the presence/absence analyses, though that assumption may not hold. While some public TCRs were present in many individuals, most TCR sequences turned up only very rarely across donors. According to a later analysis, TCR association rates differed among HLA loci, with DRB1 alleles showing the most associated TCRs and HLA-C alleles showing the fewest. An earlier analysis of 587 of the donors showed that most TCR beta V segments appeared in productive rearrangements either about 90% or about 30% of the time, which broadly matched IMGT annotations. In both the original and validation cohorts, the classifier was reported to diagnose cytomegalovirus status with high specificity and sensitivity.

The sequence joins TRBV30 to TRBJ2-5; 8 bases in the middle match TRBD2. The TCR was taken from a woman in her twenties or thirties in good health and CMV-seronegative. Sequences were obtained from PBMCs. The CDR3 region has the sequence CAWELAAETQYF. The DNA sequence is given as TGTGCCTGGGAACTAGCGGCCGAGACCCAGTACTTC. With all but the CDR3 taken from the reference TRBV30 and TRBJ2-5 genes, the full variable domain is: SQTIHQWPATLVQPVGSPLSLECTVEGTSNPNLYWYRQAAGRGLQLLFYSVGIGQISSEVPQNLSASRPQDRQFILSSKKLLLSDSGFYLCAWELAAETQYFGPGTRLLVL.